One sample yielded the 2 T cell receptor beta chains listed below, sequenced in a study of PD-1 blockade in classical Hodgkin lymphoma. Each patient relapsed following autologous stem cell transplantation, and prior brentuximab vedotin exposure differed. The assay was immunoSEQ multiplex PCR, and TCRdb's table has in-frame clones only and misses some. There are just under 30,000 clones in the sample; approximately 70% occur only once, and 4% lies in the top ten. The specimen comprised peripheral blood mononuclear cells (PBMCs), sampled before the second cycle of nivolumab. The receptors were gathered from a human donor with classical Hodgkin lymphoma.

The genes are TRBV18 and TRBJ1-2; D gene uncertain. V lost 4 bases and J lost 4, with 16 bases in between. The germline gives CDR1 KGHSH, CDR2 LQKENI. The CDR3 runs to 15 residues. CDR3 in DNA: TGTGCCAGCTCACGTTCGGAACAGAGAGGCTATGGCTACACCTTC. Translation gives CASSRSEQRGYGYTF.

The chain couples TRBV7-2 to TRBJ2-3; no clear D. CDR1 SGHTA and CDR2 FQGNSA come from the germline V gene. V was pared by 1 base and J by 7 bases, with 6 bases between. The CDR3 covers 12 residues. The CDR3 nucleotides are TGTGCCAGCAGCTTAGTAGGATATACGCAGTATTTT. This sequence encodes CASSLVGYTQYF.